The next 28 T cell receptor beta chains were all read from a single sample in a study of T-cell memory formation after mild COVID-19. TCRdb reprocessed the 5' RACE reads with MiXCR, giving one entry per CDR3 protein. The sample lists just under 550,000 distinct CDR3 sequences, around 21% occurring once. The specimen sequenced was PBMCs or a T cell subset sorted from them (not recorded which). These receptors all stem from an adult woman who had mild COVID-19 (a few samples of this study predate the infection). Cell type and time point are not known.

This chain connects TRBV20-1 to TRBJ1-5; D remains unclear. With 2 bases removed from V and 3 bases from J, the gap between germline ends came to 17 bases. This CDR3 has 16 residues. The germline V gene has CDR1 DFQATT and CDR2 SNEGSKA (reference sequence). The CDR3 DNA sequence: TGCAGTGCTAGACGCAGTGATAAAGGGTTCAATCAGCCCCAGCATTTT. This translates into CSARRSDKGFNQPQHF.

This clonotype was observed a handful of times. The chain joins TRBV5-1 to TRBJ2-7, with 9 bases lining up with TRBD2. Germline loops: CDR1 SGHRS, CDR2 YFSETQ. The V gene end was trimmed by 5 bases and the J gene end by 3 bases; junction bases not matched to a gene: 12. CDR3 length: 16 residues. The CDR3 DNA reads TGCGCCAGCAGTTACGGGACTAGCAGGGAGTTCTACGAGCAGTACTTC. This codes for CASSYGTSREFYEQYF.

This CDR3 is CASSPGSGFNQPQHF. The DNA for the CDR3 is TGTGCCAGCTCACCGGGCAGTGGATTCAATCAGCCCCAGCATTTT. V usage is TRBV18 and J usage is TRBJ1-5; no clear D gene. This CDR3 is 15 amino acids long. Trimming cost V 3 bases and J 3 bases, with 12 bases left between them. Germline V gives CDR1 KGHSH, CDR2 LQKENI. Full variable domain (remainder filled in from reference TRBV18 and TRBJ1-5): NAGVMQNPRHLVRRRGQEARLRCSPMKGHSHVYWYRQLPEEGLKFMVYLQKENIIDESGMPKERFSAEFPKEGPSILRIQQVVRGDSAAYFCASSPGSGFNQPQHFGDGTRLSIL.

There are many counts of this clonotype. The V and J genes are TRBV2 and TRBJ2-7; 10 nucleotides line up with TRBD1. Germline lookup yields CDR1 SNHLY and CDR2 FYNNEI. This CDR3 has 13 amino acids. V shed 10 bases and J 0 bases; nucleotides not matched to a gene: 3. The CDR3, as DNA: TGTGCCATGCGGACAGGGGGCTCCTACGAGCAGTACTTC. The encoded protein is CAMRTGGSYEQYF. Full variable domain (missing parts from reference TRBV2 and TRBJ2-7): EPEVTQTPSHQVTQMGQEVILRCVPISNHLYFYWYRQILGQKVEFLVSFYNNEISEKSEIFDDQFSVERPDGSNFTLKIRSTKLEDSAMYFCAMRTGGSYEQYFGPGTRLTVT.

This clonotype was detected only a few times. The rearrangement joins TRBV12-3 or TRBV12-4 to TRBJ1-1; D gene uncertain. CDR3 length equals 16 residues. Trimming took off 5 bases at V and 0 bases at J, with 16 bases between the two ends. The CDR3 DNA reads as TGTGCCAGCAGTCCTAGGACCACACCTTTGAACACTGAAGCTTTCTTT. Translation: CASSPRTTPLNTEAFF.

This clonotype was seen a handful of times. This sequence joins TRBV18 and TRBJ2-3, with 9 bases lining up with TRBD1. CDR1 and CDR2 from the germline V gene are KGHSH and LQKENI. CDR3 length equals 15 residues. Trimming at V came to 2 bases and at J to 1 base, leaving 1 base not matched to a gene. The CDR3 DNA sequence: TGTGCCAGCTCACCAGGGACAGGGCGCACAGATACGCAGTATTTT. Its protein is CASSPGTGRTDTQYF.

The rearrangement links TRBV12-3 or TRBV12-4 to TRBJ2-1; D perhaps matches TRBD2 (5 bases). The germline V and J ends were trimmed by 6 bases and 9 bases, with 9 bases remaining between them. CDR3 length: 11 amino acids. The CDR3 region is CASRGVGEQFF. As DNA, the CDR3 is TGTGCCAGCAGGGGAGTCGGTGAGCAGTTCTTC.

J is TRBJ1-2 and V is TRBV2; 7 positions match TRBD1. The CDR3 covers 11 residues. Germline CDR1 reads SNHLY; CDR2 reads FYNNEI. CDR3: CARGGYYGYTF. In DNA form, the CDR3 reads TGTGCGAGAGGGGGCTACTATGGCTACACCTTC.

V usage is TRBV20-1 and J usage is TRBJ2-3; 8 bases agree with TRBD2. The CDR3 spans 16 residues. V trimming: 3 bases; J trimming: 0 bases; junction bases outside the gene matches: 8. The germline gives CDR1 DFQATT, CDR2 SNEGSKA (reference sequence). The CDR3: CSASRPGGSSTDTQYF. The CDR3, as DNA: TGCAGTGCTAGCAGGCCGGGAGGGTCTAGCACAGATACGCAGTATTTT.

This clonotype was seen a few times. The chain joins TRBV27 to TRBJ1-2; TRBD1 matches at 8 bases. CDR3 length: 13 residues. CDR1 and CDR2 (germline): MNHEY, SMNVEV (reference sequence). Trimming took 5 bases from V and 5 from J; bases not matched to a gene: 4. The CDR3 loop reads CASSVQGGYGYTF. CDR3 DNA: TGTGCCAGCAGTGTACAGGGGGGTTATGGCTACACCTTC.

In nucleotides, the CDR3 is TGCAGTGCTAGAGATCACGAAAGGACCAACTATGGCTACACCTTC. It translates to CSARDHERTNYGYTF. The chain carries TRBV20-1 and TRBJ1-2; no definite D call. Germline CDR1 DFQATT, CDR2 SNEGSKA (reference sequence). This CDR3 is built from 15 residues. Trimming pared 0 bases from V and 2 bases from J, leaving 13 bases between.

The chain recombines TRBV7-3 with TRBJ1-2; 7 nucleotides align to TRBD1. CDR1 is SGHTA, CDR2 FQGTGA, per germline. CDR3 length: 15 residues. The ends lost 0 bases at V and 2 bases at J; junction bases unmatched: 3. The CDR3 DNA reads TGTGCCAGCAGCTTAACTCGGACAGGAAACTATGGCTACACCTTC. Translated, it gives CASSLTRTGNYGYTF.

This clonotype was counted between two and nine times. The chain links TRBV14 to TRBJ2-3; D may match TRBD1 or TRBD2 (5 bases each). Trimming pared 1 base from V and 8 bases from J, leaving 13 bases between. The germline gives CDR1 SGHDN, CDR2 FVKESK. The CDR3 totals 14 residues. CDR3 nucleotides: TGTGCCAGCAGCCAAGCAGGTGCCGGGGCTACGCAGTATTTT. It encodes CASSQAGAGATQYF.

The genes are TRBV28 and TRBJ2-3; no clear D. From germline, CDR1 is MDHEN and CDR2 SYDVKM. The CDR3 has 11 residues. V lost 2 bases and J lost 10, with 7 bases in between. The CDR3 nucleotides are TGTGCCAGCAGTTTACCGAAGGCGCAGTATTTT. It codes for CASSLPKAQYF.

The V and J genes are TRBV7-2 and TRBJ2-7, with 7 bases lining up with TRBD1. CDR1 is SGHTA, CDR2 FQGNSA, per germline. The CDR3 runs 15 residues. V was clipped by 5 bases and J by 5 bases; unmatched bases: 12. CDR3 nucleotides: TGTGCCAGCAGCCCTCAGACAGGGAAGGCGAACGAGCAGTACTTC. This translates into CASSPQTGKANEQYF. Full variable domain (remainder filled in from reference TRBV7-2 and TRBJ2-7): GAGVSQSPSNKVTEKGKDVELRCDPISGHTALYWYRQSLGQGLEFLIYFQGNSAPDKSGLPSDRFSAERTGGSVSTLTIQRTQQEDSAVYLCASSPQTGKANEQYFGPGTRLTVT.

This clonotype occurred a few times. The CDR3 nucleotides are TGTGCCAGCTCACCAGGGGGATCCTTCACCGGGGAGCTGTTTTTT. Amino acid sequence: CASSPGGSFTGELFF. The chain links TRBV18 to TRBJ2-2, with D perhaps TRBD1 or TRBD2 (5 bases each). V gave up 2 bases and J gave up 4 bases, with 11 bases separating them. Germline CDR1 KGHSH, CDR2 LQKENI. This CDR3 has 15 residues.

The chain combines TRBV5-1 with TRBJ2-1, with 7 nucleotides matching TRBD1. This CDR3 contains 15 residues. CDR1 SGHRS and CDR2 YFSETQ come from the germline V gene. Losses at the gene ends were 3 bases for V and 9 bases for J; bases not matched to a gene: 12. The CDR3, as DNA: TGCGCCAGCAGCTCGACAGGGCCCTTCATGGGTGAGCAGTTCTTC. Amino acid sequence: CASSSTGPFMGEQFF.

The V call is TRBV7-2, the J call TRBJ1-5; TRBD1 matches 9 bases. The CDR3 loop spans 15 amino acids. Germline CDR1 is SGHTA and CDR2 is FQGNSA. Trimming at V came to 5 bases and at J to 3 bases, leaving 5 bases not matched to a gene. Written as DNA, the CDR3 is TGTGCCAGCAGCATCGGGACAGGGCACAATCAGCCCCAGCATTTT. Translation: CASSIGTGHNQPQHF.

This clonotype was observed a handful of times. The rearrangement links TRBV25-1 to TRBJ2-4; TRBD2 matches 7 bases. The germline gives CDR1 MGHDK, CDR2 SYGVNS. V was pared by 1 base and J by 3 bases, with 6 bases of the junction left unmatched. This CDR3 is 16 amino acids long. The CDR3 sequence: CASSESRAGVKNIQYF. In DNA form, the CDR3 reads TGTGCCAGCAGTGAATCAAGGGCGGGAGTCAAAAACATTCAGTACTTC.

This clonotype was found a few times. The CDR3 DNA reads TGCGCCAGCAGCTTCGGTGTTGGACAGAGCTCCTACAATGAGCAGTTCTTC. Translated, it gives CASSFGVGQSSYNEQFF. The chain carries TRBV5-1 and TRBJ2-1; D perhaps matches TRBD1 (6 bases). V was clipped by 2 bases and J by 0 bases, with 15 bases between them. The CDR3 contains 17 residues. Germline CDR1 reads SGHRS; CDR2 reads YFSETQ.

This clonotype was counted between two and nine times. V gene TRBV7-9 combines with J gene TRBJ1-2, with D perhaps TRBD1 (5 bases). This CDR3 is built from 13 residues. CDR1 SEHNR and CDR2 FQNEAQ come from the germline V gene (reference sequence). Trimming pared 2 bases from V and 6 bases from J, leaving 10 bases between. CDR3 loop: CASSLIVGDGYTF. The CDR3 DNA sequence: TGTGCCAGCAGCTTAATAGTAGGGGATGGCTACACCTTC.

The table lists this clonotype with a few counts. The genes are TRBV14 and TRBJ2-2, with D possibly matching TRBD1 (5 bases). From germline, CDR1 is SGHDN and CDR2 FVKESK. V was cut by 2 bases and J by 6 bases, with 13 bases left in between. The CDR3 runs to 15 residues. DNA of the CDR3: TGTGCCAGCAGCCAATTAGCAGGGATCGCCGGGGAGCTGTTTTTT. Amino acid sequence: CASSQLAGIAGELFF.

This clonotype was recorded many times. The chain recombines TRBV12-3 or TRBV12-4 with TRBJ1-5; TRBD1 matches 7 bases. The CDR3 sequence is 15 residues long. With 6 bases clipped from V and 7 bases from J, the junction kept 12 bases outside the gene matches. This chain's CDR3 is CASSRRTGSDQPQHF. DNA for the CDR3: TGTGCCAGCAGCCGAAGGACAGGATCGGACCAGCCCCAGCATTTT.

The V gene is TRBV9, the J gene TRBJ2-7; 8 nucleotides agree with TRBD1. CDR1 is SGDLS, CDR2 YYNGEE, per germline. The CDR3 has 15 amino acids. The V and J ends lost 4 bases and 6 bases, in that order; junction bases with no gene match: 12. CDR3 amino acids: CASSPARQGSGEQYF. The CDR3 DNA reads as TGTGCCAGCAGCCCCGCCCGACAGGGGAGCGGCGAGCAGTACTTC.

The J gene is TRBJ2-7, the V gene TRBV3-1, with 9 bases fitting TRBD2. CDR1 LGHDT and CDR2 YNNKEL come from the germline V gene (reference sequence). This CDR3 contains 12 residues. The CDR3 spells CATRSGGYEQYF. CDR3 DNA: TGTGCTACACGAAGCGGGGGGTACGAGCAGTACTTC.

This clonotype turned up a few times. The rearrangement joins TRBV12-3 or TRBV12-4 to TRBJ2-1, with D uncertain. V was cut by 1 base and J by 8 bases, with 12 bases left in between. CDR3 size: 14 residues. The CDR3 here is CASSLGPLEDEQFF. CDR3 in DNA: TGTGCCAGCAGTTTAGGCCCCCTAGAGGATGAGCAGTTCTTC.

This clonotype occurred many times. DNA for the CDR3: TGTGCCAGCAGTTTATCGGGCGGCTCTGGAAACACCATATATTTT. Encoded protein: CASSLSGGSGNTIYF. This sequence joins TRBV12-3 or TRBV12-4 and TRBJ1-3, with D unresolved. V lost 2 bases, J lost 0 bases, and 8 bases lay in between. The CDR3 runs to 15 residues.

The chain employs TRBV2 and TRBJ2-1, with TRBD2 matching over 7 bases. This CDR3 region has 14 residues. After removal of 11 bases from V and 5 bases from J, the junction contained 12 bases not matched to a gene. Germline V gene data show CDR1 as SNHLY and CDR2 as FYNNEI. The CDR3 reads CAQRWGTINNEQFF. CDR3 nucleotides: TGTGCCCAGCGGTGGGGGACTATCAACAATGAGCAGTTCTTC. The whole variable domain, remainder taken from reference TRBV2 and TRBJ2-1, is EPEVTQTPSHQVTQMGQEVILRCVPISNHLYFYWYRQILGQKVEFLVSFYNNEISEKSEIFDDQFSVERPDGSNFTLKIRSTKLEDSAMYFCAQRWGTINNEQFFGPGTRLTVL.